These 21 T cell receptor beta chains were sequenced from one sample in a study of shared clonotypes between healthy human individuals. Using immunoSEQ multiplex PCR, the repertoire was profiled, and TCRdb retains in-frame clones only, with some absent. The sample holds fewer than 850,000 clones, roughly 78% seen once. Sequencing input: memory CD4+ T cells sorted from blood. Subset defined: CD45RA-negative fraction. Receptor source: a woman aged 25 to 39 in good health.

This chain connects TRBV12-5 to TRBJ2-5; TRBD1 aligns across 7 bases. The CDR3 totals 16 residues. From germline, CDR1 is LGHNT and CDR2 FRNRAP. The ends lost 0 bases at V and 5 bases at J; junction bases unmatched: 9. This CDR3 reads CASGLVLGQPGETQYF. The CDR3 nucleotides are TGTGCTAGTGGTTTGGTACTGGGACAGCCGGGCGAGACCCAGTACTTC.

The rearrangement links TRBV4-1 to TRBJ2-5; 8 positions agree with TRBD1. The ends lost 2 bases at V and 1 base at J; junction bases unmatched: 6. Germline loops: CDR1 MGHRA, CDR2 YSYEKL. This CDR3 has 16 residues. CDR3 DNA sequence: TGCGCCAGCAGCCAAACCGGGACAGGCACCCAAGAGACCCAGTACTTC. This encodes CASSQTGTGTQETQYF.

V usage is TRBV5-6 and J usage is TRBJ2-1; TRBD2 matches at 13 bases. V was pared by 4 bases and J by 10 bases, with 5 bases of the junction left unmatched. The CDR3 length is 14 residues. Germline-derived CDR1 and CDR2 are SGHDT and YYEEEE. The CDR3 bases are TGTGCCAGCAGCCGAGGACTAGCGGGAGTCGAGCAGTTCTTC. This sequence encodes CASSRGLAGVEQFF. The entire variable domain, with the rest obtained from reference TRBV5-6 and TRBJ2-1, is as follows: DAGVTQSPTHLIKTRGQQVTLRCSPKSGHDTVSWYQQALGQGPQFIFQYYEEEERQRGNFPDRFSGHQFPNYSSELNVNALLLGDSALYLCASSRGLAGVEQFFGPGTRLTVL.

This clone was observed a few times. The CDR3 DNA sequence: TGTGCCAGCAGTGACACGAGACAGGGGGCCGGCAATCAGCCCCAGCATTTT. The encoded protein is CASSDTRQGAGNQPQHF. The chain links TRBV25-1 to TRBJ1-5, with 10 positions matching TRBD1. J lost 2 bases, V lost 3 bases, and 7 bases had no gene match. The length of the CDR3 is 17 residues. From germline, CDR1 is MGHDK and CDR2 SYGVNS.

This clone was recorded once. This chain uses TRBV2 with TRBJ2-2, with TRBD2 identical over 13 bases. Per germline, CDR1 SNHLY and CDR2 FYNNEI. This CDR3 comprises 16 residues. The junction had 3 bases not matched to a gene; V was cut back by 4 bases and J by 4 bases. The CDR3 is CASSGTSGRVTGELFF. DNA for the CDR3: TGTGCCAGCAGTGGGACTAGCGGGAGAGTCACCGGGGAGCTGTTTTTT.

CDR3: CASAPGVHEKLFF. The CDR3 DNA is TGCGCCAGCGCCCCAGGGGTCCATGAAAAACTGTTTTTT. This chain connects TRBV10-2 to TRBJ1-4; D might be TRBD1 (6 bases). CDR3 length equals 13 residues. Trimming shortened V by 8 bases and J by 6 bases, and 13 bases separated the two germline ends. CDR1 is WSHSY and CDR2 is SAAADI in the germline V gene.

This chain links TRBV28 with TRBJ1-5, with D perhaps TRBD1 (5 bases). The germline gives CDR1 MDHEN, CDR2 SYDVKM. This CDR3 is 19 amino acids long. The ends were cut back, 4 bases at V and 0 bases at J, with 22 bases in the middle. CDR3 in amino acids: CASSSGQARGTYSNQPQHF. CDR3 nucleotide sequence: TGTGCCAGCAGTTCAGGACAAGCCCGAGGGACTTATAGCAATCAGCCCCAGCATTTT.

The chain recombines TRBV27 with TRBJ2-5; D uncertain. The CDR3 is 14 amino acids. Germline CDR1 MNHEY, CDR2 SMNVEV (reference sequence). V was trimmed by 1 base and J by 5 bases, leaving 11 bases between them. The CDR3, as DNA: TGTGCCAGCAGTTTATACGGATTCGGCGAGACCCAGTACTTC. Residues: CASSLYGFGETQYF.

The V call is TRBV5-1, the J call TRBJ2-1; no clear D. The CDR3 has 14 residues. The germline gives CDR1 SGHRS, CDR2 YFSETQ. Trimming took 3 bases from V and 10 from J, leaving 17 bases between them. The CDR3 DNA follows: TGCGCCAGCAGCTGGGGTTCCAGCTCGATGGAGCAGTTCTTC. Residues: CASSWGSSSMEQFF.

The rearrangement links TRBV5-4 to TRBJ2-3; 7 nucleotides align to TRBD2. Per the germline V gene, CDR1 is SGHNT and CDR2 is YYREEE (reference sequence). The CDR3 has 15 amino acids. V trimming: 4 bases; J trimming: 1 base; junction bases outside the gene matches: 6. The DNA for the CDR3 is TGTGCCAGCAGCCGGGACTACGGACGCACAGATACGCAGTATTTT. Its protein is CASSRDYGRTDTQYF.

The chain carries TRBV9 and TRBJ2-2; 8 bases map to TRBD2. The J segment lost 4 bases and the V segment lost 0 bases, leaving 5 bases of the junction unmatched. Germline-derived CDR1 and CDR2 are SGDLS and YYNGEE. The CDR3 runs to 16 residues. The CDR3 here is CASSVASGLITGELFF. In DNA, the CDR3 is TGTGCCAGCAGCGTAGCTAGCGGGTTAATCACCGGGGAGCTGTTTTTT.

This clone was seen at least ten times. This chain connects TRBV6-4 to TRBJ2-1; TRBD2 aligns across 7 bases. CDR1 is MRHNA, CDR2 SNTAGT, per germline. Losses at the gene ends were 0 bases for V and 5 bases for J; bases not matched to a gene: 7. This CDR3 comprises 16 residues. In DNA form, the CDR3 reads TGTGCCAGCAGTGACTCGTGGGTAGCGGGCCACAATGAGCAGTTCTTC. This codes for CASSDSWVAGHNEQFF.

The rearrangement links TRBV10-3 to TRBJ1-2, with 9 bases fitting TRBD1. The CDR3 consists of 15 residues. V shed 3 bases and J 2 bases; nucleotides not matched to a gene: 4. CDR1 is ENHRY, CDR2 SYGVKD, per germline. CDR3 sequence reads: CAISEPDRGNYGYTF. The CDR3 DNA is TGTGCCATCAGTGAACCGGACAGGGGCAACTATGGCTACACCTTC.

The chain couples TRBV19 to TRBJ2-7, with D tentatively TRBD1 (5 bases). With 5 bases removed from V and 0 bases from J, the gap between germline ends came to 14 bases. Germline V gene data show CDR1 as LNHDA and CDR2 as SQIVND (reference sequence). The CDR3 is 15 amino acids. The CDR3 DNA is TGTGCCAGTAGTGCATCAAATCAGGGCTCCTACGAGCAGTACTTC. Translated: CASSASNQGSYEQYF.

The V call is TRBV11-2, the J call TRBJ1-4; possible D gene TRBD1, 6 bases. The germline gives CDR1 SGHAT, CDR2 FQNNGV. This CDR3 has 16 residues. Trimming took off 1 base at V and 10 bases at J, with 19 bases between the two ends. Here the CDR3 reads CASSLAIREGVGKLFF. The CDR3, as DNA: TGTGCCAGCAGCTTAGCGATACGAGAGGGGGTAGGAAAACTGTTTTTT.

This clone was seen a single time. This chain uses TRBV10-2 with TRBJ1-2; D perhaps matches TRBD1 (5 bases). Trimming shortened V by 6 bases and J by 2 bases, and 10 bases separated the two germline ends. This CDR3 spans 13 amino acids. CDR1 is WSHSY and CDR2 is SAAADI in the germline V gene. The CDR3 nucleotides read TGCGCCAGCAGCTCGGGGCTGAACTATGGCTACACCTTC. Its translation is CASSSGLNYGYTF.

This sequence joins TRBV5-4 and TRBJ2-2, with a possible D match to TRBD2 (7 bases). The CDR3 contains 15 residues. CDR1 SGHNT and CDR2 YYREEE come from the germline V gene (reference sequence). Trimming took 3 bases from V and 7 from J, leaving 16 bases between them. CDR3 in amino acids: CASSWKGGPNGELFF. The CDR3 nucleotides read TGTGCCAGCAGCTGGAAGGGGGGGCCCAACGGGGAGCTGTTTTTT.

This clone was seen just once. The CDR3 region is CASSHQGDTKETQYF. In DNA form, the CDR3 reads TGTGCCAGCAGCCACCAAGGGGACACCAAAGAGACCCAGTACTTC. V usage is TRBV7-9 and J usage is TRBJ2-5, with D possibly TRBD1 on 6 matching bases. Between the trimmed V and J ends, which lost 5 bases and 3 bases, there was a span of 16 bases. Germline CDR1 and CDR2: SEHNR and FQNEAQ (reference sequence). The CDR3 totals 15 residues.

CDR3 loop: CASSYRLLGTSYGYTF. The CDR3 DNA is TGTGCCAGCAGTTACCGATTGTTGGGGACCAGTTATGGCTACACCTTC. The chain employs TRBV6-5 and TRBJ1-2; maybe TRBD1 (5 bases). Germline CDR1 MNHEY, CDR2 SVGAGI. Deletions cut 2 bases from V and 5 bases from J, with 18 bases between. The CDR3 spans 16 residues.

This chain connects TRBV7-8 to TRBJ1-2, with TRBD1 identical over 10 bases. V trimming: 5 bases; J trimming: 10 bases; junction bases outside the gene matches: 10. This CDR3 has 14 amino acids. The germline gives CDR1 SGHVS, CDR2 FQNEAQ. The DNA of the CDR3 is TGTGCCAGCAGCCATTCGGGGGGACAGGGGCTCTACACCTTC. Protein: CASSHSGGQGLYTF.

The gene calls are TRBV28 and TRBJ1-3, with D tentatively TRBD1 (5 bases). The CDR3 length is 23 residues. From germline, CDR1 is MDHEN and CDR2 SYDVKM. With 6 bases removed from V and 4 bases from J, the gap between germline ends came to 40 bases. The DNA of the CDR3 is TGTGCCAGCAGCTTGGCAGTGTGGAATTTAGGGACCAAAACTCGGGGCTCAGGAAACACCATATATTTT. Translating gives CASSLAVWNLGTKTRGSGNTIYF.